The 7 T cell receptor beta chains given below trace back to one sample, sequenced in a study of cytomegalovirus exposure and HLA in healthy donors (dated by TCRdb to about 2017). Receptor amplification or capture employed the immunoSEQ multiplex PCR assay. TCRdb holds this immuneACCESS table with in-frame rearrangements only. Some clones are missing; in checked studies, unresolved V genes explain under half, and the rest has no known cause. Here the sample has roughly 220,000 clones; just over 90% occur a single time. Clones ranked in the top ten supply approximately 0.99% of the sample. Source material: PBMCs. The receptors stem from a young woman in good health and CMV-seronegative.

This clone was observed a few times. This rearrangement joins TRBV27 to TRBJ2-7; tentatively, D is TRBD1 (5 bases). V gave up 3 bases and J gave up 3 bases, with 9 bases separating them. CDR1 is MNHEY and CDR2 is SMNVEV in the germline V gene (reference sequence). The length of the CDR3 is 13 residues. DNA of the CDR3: TGTGCCAGCAGTTTGGCAGGGCGCTACGAGCAGTACTTC. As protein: CASSLAGRYEQYF.

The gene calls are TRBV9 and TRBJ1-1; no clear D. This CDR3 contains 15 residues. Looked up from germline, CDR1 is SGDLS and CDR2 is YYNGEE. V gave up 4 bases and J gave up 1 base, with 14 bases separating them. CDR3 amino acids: CASSLGLLGNTEAFF. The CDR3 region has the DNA TGTGCCAGCAGCTTAGGACTTTTGGGGAACACTGAAGCTTTCTTT.

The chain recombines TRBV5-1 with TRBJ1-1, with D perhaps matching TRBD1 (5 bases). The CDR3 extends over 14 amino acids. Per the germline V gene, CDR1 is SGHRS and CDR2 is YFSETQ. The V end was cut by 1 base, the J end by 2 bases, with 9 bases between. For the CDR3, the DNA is TGCGCCAGCAGCTTGCGACAGATTAACACTGAAGCTTTCTTT. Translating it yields CASSLRQINTEAFF.

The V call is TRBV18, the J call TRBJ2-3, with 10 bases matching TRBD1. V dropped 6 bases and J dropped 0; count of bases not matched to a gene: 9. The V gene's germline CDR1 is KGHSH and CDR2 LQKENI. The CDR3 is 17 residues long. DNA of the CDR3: TGTGCCAGCTCTCAGGAGGCGGGACAGGGGAGCACAGATACGCAGTATTTT. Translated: CASSQEAGQGSTDTQYF.

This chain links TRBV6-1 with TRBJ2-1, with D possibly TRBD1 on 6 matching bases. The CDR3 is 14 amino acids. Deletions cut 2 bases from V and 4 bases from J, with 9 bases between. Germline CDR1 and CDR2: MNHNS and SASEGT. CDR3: CASSEHDRYNEQFF. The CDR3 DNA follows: TGTGCCAGCAGTGAACACGACAGGTACAATGAGCAGTTCTTC.

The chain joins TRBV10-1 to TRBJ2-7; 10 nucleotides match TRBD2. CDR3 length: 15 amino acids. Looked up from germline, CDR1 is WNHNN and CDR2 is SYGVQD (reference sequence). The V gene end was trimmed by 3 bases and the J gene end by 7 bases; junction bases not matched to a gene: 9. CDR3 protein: CASSDSAGGPGEQYF. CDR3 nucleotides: TGCGCCAGCAGTGATTCAGCGGGAGGGCCGGGTGAGCAGTACTTC.

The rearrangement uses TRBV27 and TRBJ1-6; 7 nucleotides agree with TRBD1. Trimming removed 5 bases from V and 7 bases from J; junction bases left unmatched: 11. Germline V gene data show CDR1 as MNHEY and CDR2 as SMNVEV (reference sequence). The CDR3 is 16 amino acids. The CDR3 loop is CASSRTGTAENSPLHF. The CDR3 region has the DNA TGTGCCAGCAGTCGTACCGGGACAGCCGAGAATTCACCCCTCCACTTT.